This T cell receptor (beta chain) originates from a study of brain T cells in children with intractable seizures. Study observations and caveats: Viral specificity was inferred only from CDR3 similarity; HCMV serostatus was unknown.

Before surgery, patients took at least one anti-epileptic drug. Of note for this clone: Antigen specificity is unknown.

V lost 0 bases and J lost 4; bases outside the gene matches: 6. CDR1 is PRHDT and CDR2 is FYEKMQ in the germline V gene (reference sequence). This CDR3 contains 15 residues. Using immunoSEQ multiplex PCR, the repertoire was profiled, and TCRdb retains in-frame clones only, with some absent. In the table there are 110,000 or so clones, under 95% of which are singletons. The sequencing used peripheral blood, collected at surgery. The chain is built from TRBV13 and TRBJ2-7; TRBD2 matches at 7 bases. The receptor was isolated from a boy under three years old with hemimegalencephaly and intractable seizures. CDR3: CASSLGAGALYEQYF. The CDR3 DNA reads TGTGCCAGCAGCTTAGGGGCGGGAGCTTTGTACGAGCAGTACTTC.